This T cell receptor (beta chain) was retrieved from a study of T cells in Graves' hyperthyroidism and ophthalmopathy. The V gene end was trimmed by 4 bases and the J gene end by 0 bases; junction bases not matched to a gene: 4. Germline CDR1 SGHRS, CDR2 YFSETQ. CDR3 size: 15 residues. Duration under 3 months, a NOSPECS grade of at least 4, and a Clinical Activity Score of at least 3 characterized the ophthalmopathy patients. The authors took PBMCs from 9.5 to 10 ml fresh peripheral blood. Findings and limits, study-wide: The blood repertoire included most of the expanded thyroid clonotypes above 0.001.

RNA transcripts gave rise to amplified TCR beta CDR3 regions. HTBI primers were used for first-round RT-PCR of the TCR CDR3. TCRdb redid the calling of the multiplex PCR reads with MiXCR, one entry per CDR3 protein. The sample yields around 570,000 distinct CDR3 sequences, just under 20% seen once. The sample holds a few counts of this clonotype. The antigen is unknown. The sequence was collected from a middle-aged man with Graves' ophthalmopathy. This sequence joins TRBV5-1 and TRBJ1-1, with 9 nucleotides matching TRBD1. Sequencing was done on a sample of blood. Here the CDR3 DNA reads TGCGCCAGCAGCCCGGACAGGGGAATGAACACTGAAGCTTTCTTT. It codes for CASSPDRGMNTEAFF.